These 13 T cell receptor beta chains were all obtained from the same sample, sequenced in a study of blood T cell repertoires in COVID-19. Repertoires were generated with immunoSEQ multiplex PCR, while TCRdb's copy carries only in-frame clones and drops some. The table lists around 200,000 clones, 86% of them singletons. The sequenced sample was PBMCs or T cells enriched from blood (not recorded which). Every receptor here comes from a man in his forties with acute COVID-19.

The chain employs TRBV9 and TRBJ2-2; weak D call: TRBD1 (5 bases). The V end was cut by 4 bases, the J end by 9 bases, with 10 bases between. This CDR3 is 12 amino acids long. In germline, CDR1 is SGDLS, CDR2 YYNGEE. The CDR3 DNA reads TGTGCCAGCAGCCTGACAGATCGGGAGCTGTTTTTT. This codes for CASSLTDRELFF.

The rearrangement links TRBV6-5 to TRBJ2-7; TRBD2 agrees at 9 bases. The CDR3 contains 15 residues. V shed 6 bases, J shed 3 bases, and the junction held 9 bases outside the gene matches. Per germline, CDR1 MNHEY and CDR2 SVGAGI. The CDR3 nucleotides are TGTGCCAGCAGGCCGTGGCTAGCGGGATTCTACGAGCAGTACTTC. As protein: CASRPWLAGFYEQYF.

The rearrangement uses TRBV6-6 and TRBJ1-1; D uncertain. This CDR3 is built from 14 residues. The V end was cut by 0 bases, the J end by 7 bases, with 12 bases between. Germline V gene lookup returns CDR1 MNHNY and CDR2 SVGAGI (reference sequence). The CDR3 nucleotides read TGTGCCAGCAGTTACTCGTCTATCCGGGGTGAAGCTTTCTTT. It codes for CASSYSSIRGEAFF.

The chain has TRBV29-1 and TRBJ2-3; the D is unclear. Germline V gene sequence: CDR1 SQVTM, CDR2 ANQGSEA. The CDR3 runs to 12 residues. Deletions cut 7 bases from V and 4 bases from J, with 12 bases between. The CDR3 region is CSGSDTADTQYF. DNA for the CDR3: TGCAGCGGTTCGGATACAGCAGATACGCAGTATTTT.

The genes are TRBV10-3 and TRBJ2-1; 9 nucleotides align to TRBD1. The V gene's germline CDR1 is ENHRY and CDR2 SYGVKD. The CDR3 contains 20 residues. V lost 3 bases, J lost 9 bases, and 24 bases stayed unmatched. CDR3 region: CAISDLNLLPGQGSYGEQFF. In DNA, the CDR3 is TGTGCCATCAGTGACCTGAACCTTTTACCGGGACAGGGATCTTATGGTGAGCAGTTCTTC.

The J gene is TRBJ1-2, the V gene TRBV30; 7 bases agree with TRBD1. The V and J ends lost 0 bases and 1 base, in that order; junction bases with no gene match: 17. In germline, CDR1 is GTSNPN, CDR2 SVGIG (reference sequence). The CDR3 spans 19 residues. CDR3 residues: CAWSVEFLLRDRVNYGYTF. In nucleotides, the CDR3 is TGTGCCTGGAGTGTAGAGTTTCTGCTCCGGGACAGAGTTAACTATGGCTACACCTTC.

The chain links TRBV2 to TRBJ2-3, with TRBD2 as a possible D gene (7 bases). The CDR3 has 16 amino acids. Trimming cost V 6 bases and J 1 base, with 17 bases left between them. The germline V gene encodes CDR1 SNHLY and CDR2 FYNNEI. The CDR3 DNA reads TGTGCCAGCAGACCGAGGGGGGGGACCGGCACAGATACGCAGTATTTT. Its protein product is CASRPRGGTGTDTQYF.

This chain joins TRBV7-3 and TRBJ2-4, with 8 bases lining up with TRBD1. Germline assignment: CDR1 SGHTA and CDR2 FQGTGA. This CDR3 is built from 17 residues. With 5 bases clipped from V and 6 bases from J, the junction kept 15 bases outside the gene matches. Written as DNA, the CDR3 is TGTGCCAGCAGCCCTACCCGACAGGGGTATCATACAAACATTCAGTACTTC. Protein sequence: CASSPTRQGYHTNIQYF.

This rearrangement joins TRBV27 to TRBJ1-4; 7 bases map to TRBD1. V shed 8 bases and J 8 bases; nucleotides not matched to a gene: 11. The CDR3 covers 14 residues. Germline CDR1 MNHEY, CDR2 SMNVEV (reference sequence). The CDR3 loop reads CASGRTGVGEKLFF. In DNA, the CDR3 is TGTGCCAGCGGGCGAACAGGGGTCGGCGAAAAACTGTTTTTT.

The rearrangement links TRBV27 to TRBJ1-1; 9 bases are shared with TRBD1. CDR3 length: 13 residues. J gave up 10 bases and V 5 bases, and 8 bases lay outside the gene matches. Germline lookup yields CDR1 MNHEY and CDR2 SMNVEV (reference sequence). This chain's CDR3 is CASSQAGTGTAFF. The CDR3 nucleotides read TGTGCCAGCAGTCAGGCCGGGACAGGGACAGCTTTCTTT.

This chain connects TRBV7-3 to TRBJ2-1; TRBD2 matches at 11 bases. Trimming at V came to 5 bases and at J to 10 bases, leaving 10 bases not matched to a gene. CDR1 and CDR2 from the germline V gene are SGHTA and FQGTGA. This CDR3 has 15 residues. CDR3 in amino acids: CASSPSASGRREQFF. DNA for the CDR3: TGTGCCAGCAGCCCCAGCGCTAGCGGGAGGAGAGAGCAGTTCTTC. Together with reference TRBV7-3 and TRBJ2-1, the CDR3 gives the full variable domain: GAGVSQTPSNKVTEKGKYVELRCDPISGHTALYWYRQSLGQGPEFLIYFQGTGAADDSGLPNDRFFAVRPEGSVSTLKIQRTERGDSAVYLCASSPSASGRREQFFGPGTRLTVL.

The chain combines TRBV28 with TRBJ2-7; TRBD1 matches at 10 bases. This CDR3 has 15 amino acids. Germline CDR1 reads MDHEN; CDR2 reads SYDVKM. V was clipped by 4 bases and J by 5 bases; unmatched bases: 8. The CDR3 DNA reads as TGTGCCAGCAGTTGGGGGACAGGGGCGTCGAACGAGCAGTACTTC. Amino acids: CASSWGTGASNEQYF.

Here the CDR3 reads CASSLGLKQFF. DNA for the CDR3: TGTGCCAGCAGTTTAGGGCTCAAGCAGTTCTTC. The chain employs TRBV27 and TRBJ2-1; D call uncertain. The V end was cut by 2 bases, the J end by 11 bases, with 7 bases between. The CDR3 loop spans 11 amino acids. Per germline, CDR1 MNHEY and CDR2 SMNVEV (reference sequence).